Listed here are 13 T cell receptor beta chains from one sample, sequenced in a study of blood T cell repertoires in COVID-19. The table came from immunoSEQ multiplex PCR; TCRdb's copy has only in-frame clones and leaves some out. The repertoire has approximately 290,000 clones, approximately 86% of them found once; the top ten carry about 2%. Sequencing was performed on peripheral blood. The receptors were sampled from a man in his late teens or twenties with active or convalescent COVID-19.

V gene TRBV10-1 combines with J gene TRBJ2-7; TRBD2 matches 10 bases. Germline CDR1 WNHNN, CDR2 SYGVQD (reference sequence). This CDR3 spans 14 amino acids. The ends lost 4 bases at V and 6 bases at J; junction bases unmatched: 6. The CDR3 sequence: CASSVASGSAEQYF. CDR3 sequence (DNA): TGCGCCAGCAGTGTGGCTAGCGGGAGCGCCGAGCAGTACTTC.

The chain employs TRBV7-9 and TRBJ2-5, with D perhaps matching TRBD1 (5 bases). The germline CDR1 and CDR2 sequences are SEHNR and FQNEAQ (reference sequence). V shed 3 bases and J shed 7 bases, with 12 bases lying between them. The CDR3 is 13 amino acids. The CDR3 bases are TGTGCCAGCAGCTTCGACGGACACGGGACCCAGTACTTC. This codes for CASSFDGHGTQYF.

V is TRBV5-6 and J is TRBJ2-5, with D perhaps matching TRBD2 (6 bases). The V end was cut by 0 bases, the J end by 5 bases, with 14 bases between. Germline V CDR1 and CDR2: SGHDT, YYEEEE. This CDR3 comprises 15 residues. In DNA, the CDR3 is TGTGCCAGCAGCTTGGACGGGGGAAGGGCGGAGACCCAGTACTTC. It is translated as CASSLDGGRAETQYF.

V is TRBV6-2 or TRBV6-3 and J is TRBJ1-4, with 9 bases lining up with TRBD1. V shed 4 bases and J 2 bases; nucleotides not matched to a gene: 8. Looked up from germline, CDR1 is MNHEY and CDR2 is SVGEGT. CDR3 length equals 17 residues. CDR3 in DNA: TGTGCCAGCAGTTCAGAGGGACAGGGATGGACTAATGAAAAACTGTTTTTT. Translation: CASSSEGQGWTNEKLFF.

This clone was counted once. The chain has TRBV4-1 and TRBJ2-7, with 7 bases that match TRBD1. V trimming: 4 bases; J trimming: 3 bases; junction bases outside the gene matches: 9. This CDR3 region has 15 residues. Germline V lookup: CDR1 MGHRA, CDR2 YSYEKL. DNA for the CDR3: TGCGCCAGCAGCCGCTCGACAGGGTCGAACTACGAGCAGTACTTC. Encoded protein: CASSRSTGSNYEQYF.

This clone was detected only a few times. The chain carries TRBV11-2 and TRBJ1-1; possible D gene TRBD1, 6 bases. The CDR3 totals 18 residues. In germline, CDR1 is SGHAT, CDR2 FQNNGV. Trimming left V 0 bases short and J 0 bases short, with 17 bases between. For the CDR3, the DNA is TGTGCCAGCAGCTTAGAGGCTGACAGGCCCCGGGTGAACACTGAAGCTTTCTTT. Translation: CASSLEADRPRVNTEAFF.

The chain links TRBV7-8 to TRBJ1-4; D uncertain. The V gene lost 5 bases and the J gene lost 10 bases, with 14 bases spanning the gap. Germline CDR1 and CDR2: SGHVS and FQNEAQ. The CDR3 loop spans 13 amino acids. The DNA of the CDR3 is TGTGCCAGCAGCCACGAAACGGAGGGAAAACTGTTTTTT. The encoded protein is CASSHETEGKLFF.

The rearrangement links TRBV6-5 to TRBJ2-7, with 10 bases matching TRBD1. The V gene's germline CDR1 is MNHEY and CDR2 SVGAGI. This CDR3 comprises 15 residues. The junction had 5 bases not matched to a gene; V was cut back by 0 bases and J by 6 bases. For the CDR3, the DNA is TGTGCCAGCAGTTACTCCCCGGGGACAGGGGTCGAGCAGTACTTC. Protein: CASSYSPGTGVEQYF.

The chain uses TRBV11-2 and TRBJ2-7, with D tentatively TRBD2 (6 bases). This CDR3 is built from 14 residues. Deletions cut 5 bases from V and 2 bases from J, with 13 bases between. Germline lookup yields CDR1 SGHAT and CDR2 FQNNGV. The CDR3 loop is CASSAGTLTYEQYF. CDR3 nucleotides: TGTGCCAGCAGCGCAGGGACTCTCACCTACGAGCAGTACTTC.

This rearrangement joins TRBV6-1 to TRBJ2-7; possible D gene TRBD2, 5 bases. The CDR3 runs 13 residues. V lost 4 bases and J 2 bases, leaving 9 bases between the germline ends. Per germline, CDR1 MNHNS and CDR2 SASEGT. Here the CDR3 reads CASSVAKPYEQYF. The CDR3, as DNA: TGTGCCAGCAGTGTAGCGAAGCCCTACGAGCAGTACTTC.

The chain recombines TRBV28 with TRBJ2-1; a weak D match, TRBD2 (6 bases). Trimming took 2 bases from V and 15 from J, leaving 14 bases between them. The CDR3 has 12 amino acids. Germline CDR1 and CDR2: MDHEN and SYDVKM. The CDR3 DNA reads as TGTGCCAGCAGTTTAGGACCGGGAGTTGCGTTCTTC. Encoded protein: CASSLGPGVAFF.

This chain uses TRBV7-9 with TRBJ2-7, with TRBD1 identical over 8 bases. The CDR3 covers 16 residues. V lost 1 base and J lost 1; bases outside the gene matches: 6. Germline CDR1 and CDR2: SEHNR and FQNEAQ (reference sequence). DNA for the CDR3: TGTGCCAGCAGCTTAGTGCTGACAGGGGCGTCCTACGAGCAGTACTTC. It specifies CASSLVLTGASYEQYF.

The CDR3 loop is CASSLGQAKNIQYF. The CDR3 bases are TGTGCCAGCAGCTTGGGACAAGCCAAAAACATTCAGTACTTC. J is TRBJ2-4 and V is TRBV5-4; D not certain. The V end was cut by 0 bases, the J end by 0 bases, with 4 bases between. From germline, CDR1 is SGHNT and CDR2 YYREEE (reference sequence). This CDR3 comprises 14 residues.